Detailed here is one TCR beta chain. Its specificity is not known. This specimen comes from a study of chemoradiotherapy in HPV16-positive cancers. Study details: Candidate HPV-specific T-cell clones and common TCR motifs came from functional assays in a couple of HPV16-positive patients.

Trimming left V 8 bases short and J 5 bases short, with 12 bases between. The CDR3 covers 12 residues. The germline gives CDR1 MNHNS, CDR2 SASEGT. Profiling relied on immunoSEQ multiplex PCR, and the TCRdb table lists in-frame clones only, not all of them. The table lists 30,000 or so clones, about 89% of them singletons. Study-wide results and limits: Candidate HPV-specific clones and E7-related TCR motifs grew in tumor during treatment. HPV-specific T cells were functionally defined from only a couple of HPV16-positive patients.

Repeated repertoire sampling spanned the course of chemoradiotherapy. The sample in question was blood, obtained from a patient who underwent chemoradiotherapy. This sequence joins TRBV6-1 and TRBJ1-2, with D possibly matching TRBD1 (5 bases). This sequence was found in a human donor with HPV-associated anogenital cancer. CDR3 coding DNA: TGTGCCAGCTCCGGGACCCCATATGGCTACACCTTC. It is translated as CASSGTPYGYTF.